The rows below give T cell receptor beta chains drawn from one sample of a study of cytomegalovirus exposure and HLA in healthy donors. The repertoire was sequenced with immunoSEQ multiplex PCR; TCRdb's copy has only in-frame clones and lacks some. Among over 85,000 clones, approximately 65% were seen once, and the ten largest hold 2.1%. Sequencing was carried out using PBMCs. These TCRs come from a man aged 25-45 years in good health and CMV-seronegative. Both conserved end residues are part of each CDR3. A D gene is named only where the DNA matches it firmly. Size values are once, few and many counts, or a class for expanded clones, and some rows have none.

V	size	D	J	DNA	CDR3
TRBV14	-	-	TRBJ1-3	TGTGCCAGCAGCCAAGCATACAGAGCTGGAAACACCATATATTTT	CASSQAYRAGNTIYF
TRBV6-4	-	TRBD2	TRBJ2-1	TGTGCCAGCAGTGACCCTGGCGGGAGAGACAATGAGCAGTTCTTC	CASSDPGGRDNEQFF
TRBV5-4	-	TRBD1	TRBJ1-3	TGTGCCAGCAGCGCCGACAGGGGCTCTGGAAACACCATATATTTT	CASSADRGSGNTIYF
TRBV18	-	-	TRBJ2-7	TGTGCCAGCTCACCCTACGGGAACGAGCAGTACTTC	CASSPYGNEQYF
TRBV6-6	-	TRBD1	TRBJ2-7	TGTGCCAGCAGTTACTCGGGGACAGGGTTATACGAGCAGTACTTC	CASSYSGTGLYEQYF
TRBV5-1	-	-	TRBJ2-7	TGCGCCAGCAGCAGGGTGGGGCACTCCTACGAGCAGTACTTC	CASSRVGHSYEQYF
TRBV6-1	once	-	TRBJ2-7	TGTGCCAGCAGAGAGTACGAGCAGTACTTC	CASREYEQYF
TRBV19	once	-	TRBJ1-1	TGTGCCAGTAGTATTCTCACTAACACTGAAGCTTTCTTT	CASSILTNTEAFF
TRBV5-1	-	-	TRBJ2-1	TGCGCCAGCAGCCCAGTTCCCTCCTACAATGAGCAGTTCTTC	CASSPVPSYNEQFF
TRBV9	-	-	TRBJ2-7	TGTGCCAGCAGCGTAGGGGGGGAGCTCTACGAGCAGTACTTC	CASSVGGELYEQYF
TRBV30	-	TRBD1	TRBJ1-6	TGTGCCTGGAGTGAAACAGGGGTAGGTTCACCCCTCCACTTT	CAWSETGVGSPLHF
TRBV30	once	TRBD1	TRBJ2-2	TGTGCCTGTTCCGGGACAGGGGGCGCGGGACTTTTCACCGGGGAGCTGTTTTTT	CACSGTGGAGLFTGELFF
TRBV30	once	TRBD1	TRBJ1-1	TGTGCCTGGAGTGGAAACAGGGGACTAGGGACTGAAGCTTTCTTT	CAWSGNRGLGTEAFF
TRBV25-1	-	-	TRBJ2-1	TGTGCCAGCAGTCAACGACAGAGTTACAATGAGCAGTTCTTC	CASSQRQSYNEQFF
TRBV2	-	TRBD2	TRBJ2-3	TGTGCCAGCAGGCCAGCGGGGGGCGCAGATACGCAGTATTTT	CASRPAGGADTQYF
TRBV11-2	-	TRBD2	TRBJ2-1	TGTGCCAGCAGCTTAGGGGGGGGGATGAACAATGAGCAGTTCTTC	CASSLGGGMNNEQFF
TRBV28	-	-	TRBJ1-2	TGTGCCAGCAGTTTAGGGGCCAGGGGCTATGATGGCTACACCTTC	CASSLGARGYDGYTF
TRBV13	-	TRBD1	TRBJ1-2	TGTGCCAGCAACCTCTTACAGGGGACAGGCGGCTACACCTTC	CASNLLQGTGGYTF
TRBV7-3	-	-	TRBJ1-3	TGTGCCAGCGGTTCAGGGGGAAACACCATATATTTT	CASGSGGNTIYF
TRBV5-4	few	TRBD2	TRBJ2-6	TGTGCCAGCAGCAGACTAGCGGGAGCTGGGGCCAACGTCCTGACTTTC	CASSRLAGAGANVLTF
TRBV5-1	-	TRBD1	TRBJ2-3	TGCGCCACCTCAGGGGGACAAATAGACACAGATACGCAGTATTTT	CATSGGQIDTDTQYF
TRBV2	few	-	TRBJ1-6	TGTGCCAGCAGTATGGGACAACATAATTCACCCCTCCACTTT	CASSMGQHNSPLHF
TRBV5-6	-	TRBD2	TRBJ2-6	TGTGCCAGCAGCCTACTAGCGGGAGAATCTGGGGCCAACGTCCTGACTTTC	CASSLLAGESGANVLTF
TRBV5-6	-	-	TRBJ1-2	TGTGCCAGCAGCTTGTTTGACGCGGCCGCCCGGGGCTACACCTTC	CASSLFDAAARGYTF
TRBV6-5	-	TRBD1	TRBJ2-7	TGTGCCAGCAGTCCGACAGGGAGCTCTCGCGAGCAGTACTTC	CASSPTGSSREQYF
TRBV10-3	-	TRBD1	TRBJ2-5	TGTGCCACAGGGACAGGGATGGGAGAGACCCAGTACTTC	CATGTGMGETQYF
TRBV5-3	-	TRBD2	TRBJ2-7	TGTGCCAGAAGCTTGGCCAGACTAGCGGCTTCCTACGAGCAGTACTTC	CARSLARLAASYEQYF
TRBV9	few	-	TRBJ1-4	TGTGCCAGCAGCGTAGACTCAACCCCCGAAAAACTGTTTTTT	CASSVDSTPEKLFF
TRBV19	-	-	TRBJ1-4	TGTGCCAGTAGTATAGCGCGAATCACTAATGAAAAACTGTTTTTT	CASSIARITNEKLFF
TRBV4-1	few	-	TRBJ1-5	TGCGCCAGCAGCCAAGTTTCAGGGGTCAGCAATCAGCCCCAGCATTTT	CASSQVSGVSNQPQHF
TRBV6-5	-	-	TRBJ1-1	TGTGCCAGCAGTTACTCGCCAGGGATGGGCCAAGCTTTCTTT	CASSYSPGMGQAFF
TRBV5-1	-	-	TRBJ1-2	TGCGCCAGCAGCCTCCAGGGTCAAGGTGGCTACACCTTC	CASSLQGQGGYTF
TRBV10-3	-	TRBD1	TRBJ2-7	TGTGCCATCAGGCCCGGGACAGGGGGCACCTACGAGCAGTACTTC	CAIRPGTGGTYEQYF
TRBV11-1	-	TRBD1	TRBJ1-4	TGTGCCAGCAGCTTCGGGACAGGGGTTGAAAAACTGTTTTTT	CASSFGTGVEKLFF
TRBV9	-	-	TRBJ2-7	TGTGCCAGCAGCCATGGAGCTGGCTACGAGCAGTACTTC	CASSHGAGYEQYF
TRBV7-3	-	TRBD1	TRBJ1-6	TGTGCCAGCAGCGTTACCGGGACAGGGACTTCACCCCTCCACTTT	CASSVTGTGTSPLHF
TRBV4-1	-	-	TRBJ1-2	TGCGCCAGCAGCGCCCTCTCCGGGACTGACTATGGCTACACCTTC	CASSALSGTDYGYTF
TRBV5-1	-	TRBD1	TRBJ1-2	TGCGCCAGCAGCCGGACAGGGGATCATGGCTACACCTTC	CASSRTGDHGYTF
TRBV7-6	-	TRBD1	TRBJ2-3	TGTGCCAGCAGCTTAGGGACAGGGGTGGGCACAGATACGCAGTATTTT	CASSLGTGVGTDTQYF
TRBV5-6	-	TRBD1	TRBJ1-2	TGTGCCAGCAGCTTGATTTCAGGGGGATGGCCGTCCACCAACTATGGCTACACCTTC	CASSLISGGWPSTNYGYTF
TRBV28	-	-	TRBJ2-5	TGTGCCAGCAGTAGGACTGTTAAAGAGACCCAGTACTTC	CASSRTVKETQYF
TRBV6-1	-	-	TRBJ1-5	TGTGCCAGCATCCTTATGGGGGGTAGCAATCAGCCCCAGCATTTT	CASILMGGSNQPQHF
TRBV15	-	-	TRBJ1-2	TGTTCCACCAGCCTCACCCGGCAGGAGGCCTATGGCTACACCTTC	CSTSLTRQEAYGYTF
TRBV13	once	-	TRBJ1-4	TGTGCCAGCAGTATATGGGCAGGGGTGGATGAAAAACTGTTTTTT	CASSIWAGVDEKLFF
TRBV5-6	once	TRBD1	TRBJ2-7	TGTGCCAGCAGCTCCCTGGGACAGGGGATCAACGAGCAGTACTTC	CASSSLGQGINEQYF
TRBV13	-	TRBD2	TRBJ2-7	TGTGCCAGCAGCTCCGGGACTAGCGGGAAGGTATCCTACGAGCAGTACTTC	CASSSGTSGKVSYEQYF
TRBV11-1	-	TRBD1	TRBJ1-4	TGTGCCACCTCCGGGACAGGGCGTGAAAAACTGTTTTTT	CATSGTGREKLFF
TRBV9	-	-	TRBJ1-2	TGTGCCAGCACCAACACAGGAAGGAGCGACTATGGCTACACCTTC	CASTNTGRSDYGYTF
TRBV27	-	TRBD1	TRBJ2-1	TGTGCCAGCCGCCCCCGGACAGGCTACAATGAGCAGTTCTTC	CASRPRTGYNEQFF
TRBV9	-	-	TRBJ2-5	TGTGCCAGCAGCGTTACTAGGACCGAGACCCAGTACTTC	CASSVTRTETQYF
TRBV29-1	-	-	TRBJ1-3	TGCAGCGTCAGGGGCTCTGGAAACACCATATATTTT	CSVRGSGNTIYF
TRBV30	-	-	TRBJ2-3	TGTGCCTGGAGTCACCCTACGGCGGTGGGCACAGATACGCAGTATTTT	CAWSHPTAVGTDTQYF